The 18 T cell receptor beta chains below all came from one sample that was sequenced in a study of vaccination and CD4 T cells after COVID-19. Cultured CD4+ T cells had their DNA profiled by the Oncomine TCR Beta short-read assay. TCRdb fed the PCR reads into MiXCR, producing one record per CDR3 protein. The data show 24,000 or so distinct CDR3 sequences, 58% seen once. No antigen is known for these receptors. As for treatment: approximately nine-day PBMC culture with coronavirus spike peptide pools or control peptides (ViraFEST assay). The sequencing sample was made of CD4+ T cells from blood, cultured in vitro. The receptor source for this set is a human donor who had recovered from COVID-19.

This sequence joins TRBV5-1 and TRBJ1-2, with a tentative D call TRBD1 (6 bases). V was clipped by 4 bases and J by 0 bases, with 13 bases between them. CDR3 size: 15 residues. Looked up from germline, CDR1 is SGHRS and CDR2 is YFSETQ. The CDR3 coding sequence is TGCGCCAGCAGCCTCGGGAGGGGGACTAACTATGGCTACACCTTC. Encoded protein: CASSLGRGTNYGYTF.

The chain carries TRBV20-1 and TRBJ1-3; D uncertain. Trimming shortened V by 6 bases and J by 4 bases, and 13 bases separated the two germline ends. CDR3 length: 13 amino acids. CDR1 is DFQATT, CDR2 SNEGSKA, per germline (reference sequence). The CDR3 DNA sequence: TGCAGTGCCGGGGTGGGGAGGGGAAACACCATATATTTT. Translated: CSAGVGRGNTIYF.

The chain recombines TRBV18 with TRBJ1-1; the match to TRBD1 covers 7 bases. Germline V lookup: CDR1 KGHSH, CDR2 LQKENI. V gave up 2 bases and J gave up 4 bases; unmatched junction bases: 10. The CDR3 runs to 16 residues. The CDR3 is CASSPTKTGLGTEAFF. For the CDR3, the DNA is TGTGCCAGCTCACCAACTAAGACAGGGCTGGGCACTGAAGCTTTCTTT.

This chain uses TRBV6-1 with TRBJ1-5; TRBD1 matches at 7 bases. Germline CDR1 reads MNHNS; CDR2 reads SASEGT. The V and J ends lost 5 bases and 7 bases, in that order; junction bases with no gene match: 5. The CDR3 runs 13 residues. CDR3 coding DNA: TGTGCCAGCAGTACAGGGGTATGGCAGCCCCAGCATTTT. This codes for CASSTGVWQPQHF.

The chain couples TRBV9 to TRBJ1-1; TRBD1 agrees at 10 bases. J was trimmed by 5 bases and V by 0 bases; bases with no gene match: 4. This CDR3 contains 15 residues. Germline CDR1 is SGDLS and CDR2 is YYNGEE. The DNA of the CDR3 is TGTGCCAGCAGCGTAGGGGGACAGGGGCGGACTGAAGCTTTCTTT. Translating it yields CASSVGGQGRTEAFF.

J is TRBJ2-3 and V is TRBV6-4; 7 bases line up with TRBD2. The ends lost 3 bases at V and 4 bases at J; junction bases unmatched: 7. Per the germline V gene, CDR1 is MRHNA and CDR2 is SNTAGT. This CDR3 spans 15 amino acids. CDR3 nucleotides: TGTGCCAGCAGTGAGGGTAGCGGGCTGCCAGATACGCAGTATTTT. Translating it yields CASSEGSGLPDTQYF.

The chain recombines TRBV2 with TRBJ2-1; the match to TRBD1 covers 7 bases. V gave up 6 bases and J gave up 3 bases; unmatched junction bases: 2. This CDR3 comprises 13 residues. CDR1 is SNHLY, CDR2 FYNNEI, per germline. The chain's CDR3 is CASSGQVYNEQFF. The CDR3 bases are TGTGCCAGCAGCGGACAGGTCTACAATGAGCAGTTCTTC.

V gene TRBV18 combines with J gene TRBJ2-4; D perhaps matches TRBD2 (5 bases). Trimming stripped 2 bases from V and 8 bases from J, with 19 bases between. Germline CDR1 reads KGHSH; CDR2 reads LQKENI. This CDR3 has 16 residues. This CDR3 reads CASSPSRTPAGDIQYF. DNA for the CDR3: TGTGCCAGCTCACCATCCCGGACTCCTGCTGGGGACATTCAGTACTTC.

This clonotype was recorded a few times. The chain joins TRBV10-3 to TRBJ1-1; D gene unclear. The V and J ends lost 5 bases and 2 bases respectively, with 18 bases between them. This CDR3 has 16 residues. The V gene's germline CDR1 is ENHRY and CDR2 SYGVKD. The CDR3 loop reads CAISQTVSSENTEAFF. The CDR3 region has the DNA TGTGCCATCAGTCAAACAGTCTCTTCCGAAAACACTGAAGCTTTCTTT.

The chain couples TRBV7-8 to TRBJ2-3; 10 positions match TRBD1. Germline V gene sequence: CDR1 SGHVS, CDR2 FQNEAQ. V lost 4 bases to trimming and J lost 4 bases; unmatched junction nucleotides: 17. The CDR3 sequence is 19 residues long. This CDR3 reads CASSSRPGTGVSFPDTQYF. DNA for the CDR3: TGTGCCAGCAGCTCCCGTCCCGGGACAGGGGTTTCCTTCCCAGATACGCAGTATTTT.

V is TRBV7-9 and J is TRBJ2-5; 9 nucleotides agree with TRBD2. The CDR3 spans 17 residues. The germline CDR1 and CDR2 sequences are SEHNR and FQNEAQ (reference sequence). The junction had 12 bases not matched to a gene; V was cut back by 5 bases and J by 2 bases. CDR3 nucleotide sequence: TGTGCCAGCAGCCAGGCGCGGGGGGGGGTCATACAAGAGACCCAGTACTTC. It specifies CASSQARGGVIQETQYF.

This clonotype has only a few counts. The chain links TRBV19 to TRBJ2-5; D not resolved. Per germline, CDR1 LNHDA and CDR2 SQIVND (reference sequence). The V end lost 3 bases, the J end lost 5 bases, and 16 bases lay between the germline ends. The CDR3 contains 15 residues. The CDR3 is CASSIGQDRWETQYF. The CDR3 DNA reads as TGTGCCAGTAGTATCGGTCAGGACCGTTGGGAGACCCAGTACTTC.

In its sample, this clonotype was seen a few times. The V call is TRBV7-3, the J call TRBJ2-5, with 8 bases lining up with TRBD2. Per germline, CDR1 SGHTA and CDR2 FQGTGA. The CDR3 sequence is 13 residues long. V lost 4 bases to trimming and J lost 10 bases; unmatched junction nucleotides: 8. CDR3 loop: CASSSSPGGDQYF. In DNA, the CDR3 is TGTGCCAGCAGCTCGTCCCCGGGGGGGGACCAGTACTTC.

This sequence joins TRBV7-2 and TRBJ1-2, with 7 bases that match TRBD1. Germline loops: CDR1 SGHTA, CDR2 FQGNSA. Germline trimming cut 5 bases from V and 3 bases from J; bases unmatched to any gene: 9. The CDR3 consists of 15 residues. CDR3 in DNA: TGTGCCAGCAGCCCCAGTACAGGGGTCTACTATGGCTACACCTTC. This codes for CASSPSTGVYYGYTF.

V is TRBV12-3 or TRBV12-4 and J is TRBJ1-5; D ambiguous. V was pared by 5 bases and J by 6 bases, with 8 bases between. The CDR3 has 12 amino acids. The CDR3 DNA reads TGTGCCAGCAGTGGTCTAGGTCAGCCCCAGCATTTT. Translation: CASSGLGQPQHF.

The chain has TRBV7-2 and TRBJ2-7; 7 bases agree with TRBD1. The CDR3 is 16 amino acids. The germline gives CDR1 SGHTA, CDR2 FQGNSA. Germline trimming cut 5 bases from V and 2 bases from J; bases unmatched to any gene: 12. The DNA for the CDR3 is TGTGCCAGCAGCATAGACTCCGGGACAGCACCCTACGAGCAGTACTTC. Translated, it gives CASSIDSGTAPYEQYF.

The chain joins TRBV6-2 or TRBV6-3 to TRBJ2-1; weak D call: TRBD2 (7 bases). Germline loops: CDR1 MNHEY, CDR2 SVGEGT. The CDR3 consists of 16 residues. The germline V and J ends were trimmed by 0 bases and 9 bases, with 18 bases remaining between them. The CDR3 loop is CASSYSMPGGPSEQFF. The DNA of the CDR3 is TGTGCCAGCAGTTACTCGATGCCGGGGGGCCCCAGTGAGCAGTTCTTC.

The gene calls are TRBV7-2 and TRBJ2-7, with D unclear. Germline V CDR1 and CDR2: SGHTA, FQGNSA. Between the trimmed V and J ends, which lost 5 bases and 0 bases, there was a span of 11 bases. The CDR3 consists of 14 residues. The CDR3: CASSSQGISYEQYF. The CDR3, as DNA: TGTGCCAGCAGCAGCCAAGGGATCTCCTACGAGCAGTACTTC.